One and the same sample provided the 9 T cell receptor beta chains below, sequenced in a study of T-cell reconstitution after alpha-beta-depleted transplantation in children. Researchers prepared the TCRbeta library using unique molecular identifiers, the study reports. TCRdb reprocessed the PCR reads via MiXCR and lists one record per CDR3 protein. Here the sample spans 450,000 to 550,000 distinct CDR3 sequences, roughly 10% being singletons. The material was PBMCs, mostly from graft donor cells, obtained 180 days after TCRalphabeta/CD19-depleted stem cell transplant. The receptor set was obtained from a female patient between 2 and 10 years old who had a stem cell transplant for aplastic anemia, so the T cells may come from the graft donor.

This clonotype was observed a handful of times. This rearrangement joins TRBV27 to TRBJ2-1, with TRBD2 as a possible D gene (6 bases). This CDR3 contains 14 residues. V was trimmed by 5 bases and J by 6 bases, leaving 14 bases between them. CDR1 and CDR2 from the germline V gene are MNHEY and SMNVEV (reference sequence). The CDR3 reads CASSPRLEGNEQFF. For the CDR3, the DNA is TGTGCCAGCAGTCCTCGACTAGAGGGCAATGAGCAGTTCTTC.

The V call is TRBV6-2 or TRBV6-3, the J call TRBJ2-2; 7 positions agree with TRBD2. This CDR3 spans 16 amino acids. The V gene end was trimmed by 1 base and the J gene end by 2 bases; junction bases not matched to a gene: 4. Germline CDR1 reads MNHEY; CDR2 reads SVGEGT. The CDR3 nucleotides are TGTGCCAGCAGTTACTTCGGGGGGAGAAACACCGGGGAGCTGTTTTTT. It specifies CASSYFGGRNTGELFF.

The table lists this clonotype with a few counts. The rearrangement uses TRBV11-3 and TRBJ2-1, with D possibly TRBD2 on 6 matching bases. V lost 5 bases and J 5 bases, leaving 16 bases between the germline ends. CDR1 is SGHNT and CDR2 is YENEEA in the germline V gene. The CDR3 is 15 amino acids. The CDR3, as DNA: TGTGCCAGCAGCCCCGGGACTCCAGAACACAATGAGCAGTTCTTC. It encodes CASSPGTPEHNEQFF. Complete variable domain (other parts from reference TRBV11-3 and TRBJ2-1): EAGVVQSPRYKIIEKKQPVAFWCNPISGHNTLYWYLQNLGQGPELLIRYENEEAVDDSQLPKDRFSAERLKGVDSTLKIQPAELGDSAVYLCASSPGTPEHNEQFFGPGTRLTVL.

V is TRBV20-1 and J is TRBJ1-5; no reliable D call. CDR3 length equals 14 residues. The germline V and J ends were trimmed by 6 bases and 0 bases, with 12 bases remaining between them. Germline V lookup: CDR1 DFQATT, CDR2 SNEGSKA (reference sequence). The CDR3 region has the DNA TGCAGTGCGGTGGGCGGAAATAGCAATCAGCCCCAGCATTTT. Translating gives CSAVGGNSNQPQHF.

The CDR3 nucleotides are TGTGCCACCAGCAGGGGAACAGGGCGCTCTGGGGCCAACGTCCTGACTTTC. Residues: CATSRGTGRSGANVLTF. V and J are TRBV15 and TRBJ2-6, with a possible D match to TRBD1 (6 bases). The CDR3 consists of 17 residues. Germline CDR1 and CDR2: LNHNV and YYDKDF (reference sequence). Trimming took off 3 bases at V and 0 bases at J, with 12 bases between the two ends.

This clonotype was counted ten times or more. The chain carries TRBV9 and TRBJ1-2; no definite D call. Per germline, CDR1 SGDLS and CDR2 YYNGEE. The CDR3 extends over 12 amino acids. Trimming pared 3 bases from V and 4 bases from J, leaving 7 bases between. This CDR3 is CASSAGVYGYTF. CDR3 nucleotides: TGTGCCAGCAGCGCGGGTGTCTATGGCTACACCTTC.

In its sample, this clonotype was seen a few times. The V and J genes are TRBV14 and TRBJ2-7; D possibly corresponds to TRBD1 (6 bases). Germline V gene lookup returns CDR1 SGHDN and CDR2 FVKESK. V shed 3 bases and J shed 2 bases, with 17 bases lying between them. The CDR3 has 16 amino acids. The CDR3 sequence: CASSQFQGLGTYEQYF. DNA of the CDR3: TGTGCCAGCAGCCAGTTTCAGGGGCTGGGGACCTACGAGCAGTACTTC.

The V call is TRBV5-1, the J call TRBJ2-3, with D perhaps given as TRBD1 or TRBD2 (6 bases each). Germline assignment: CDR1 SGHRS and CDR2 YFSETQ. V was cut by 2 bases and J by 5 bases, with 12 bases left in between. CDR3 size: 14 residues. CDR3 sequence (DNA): TGCGCCAGCAGCTTTTACGGGGGCGAAGATACGCAGTATTTT. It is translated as CASSFYGGEDTQYF.

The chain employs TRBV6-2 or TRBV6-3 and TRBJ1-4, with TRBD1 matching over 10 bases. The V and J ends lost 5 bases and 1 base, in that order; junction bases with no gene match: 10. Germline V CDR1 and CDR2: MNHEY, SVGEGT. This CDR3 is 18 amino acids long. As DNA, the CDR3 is TGTGCCAGCAGTCTGCACTCCTGGACAGGGGGAACTAATGAAAAACTGTTTTTT. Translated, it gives CASSLHSWTGGTNEKLFF.